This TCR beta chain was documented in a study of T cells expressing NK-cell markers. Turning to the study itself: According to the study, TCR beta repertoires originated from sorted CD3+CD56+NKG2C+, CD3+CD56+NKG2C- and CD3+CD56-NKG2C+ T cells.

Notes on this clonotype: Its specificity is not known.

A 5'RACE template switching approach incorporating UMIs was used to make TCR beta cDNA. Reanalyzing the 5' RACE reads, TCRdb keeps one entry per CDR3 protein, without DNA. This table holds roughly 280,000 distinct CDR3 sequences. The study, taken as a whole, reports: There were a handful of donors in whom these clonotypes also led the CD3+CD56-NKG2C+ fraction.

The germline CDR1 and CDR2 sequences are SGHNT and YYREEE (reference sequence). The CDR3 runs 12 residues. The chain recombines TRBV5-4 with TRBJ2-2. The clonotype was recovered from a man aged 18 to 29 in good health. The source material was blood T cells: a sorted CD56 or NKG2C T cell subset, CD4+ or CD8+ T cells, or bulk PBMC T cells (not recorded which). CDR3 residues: CASSSVAGELFF.